The clone carrying this T cell receptor (beta chain) was detected once. Germline V gives CDR1 MDHEN, CDR2 SYDVKM. With 1 base clipped from V and 5 bases from J, the junction kept 13 bases outside the gene matches. The CDR3 is 17 amino acids. The sample originates from a study of cytomegalovirus exposure and HLA in healthy donors. Vbeta (60) and Jbeta (13) primers were used in the PCR. Clones were read by immunoSEQ multiplex PCR, and TCRdb kept only the in-frame ones, dropping some. The data contain approximately 200,000 clones, about 79% of them singletons. Sequencing was carried out using PBMCs. This clonotype was sampled from a boy aged 2 to 10 in good health and CMV-seronegative. The rearrangement links TRBV28 to TRBJ2-7; 8 bases line up with TRBD1. CDR3 nucleotide sequence: TGTGCCAGCAGTTTATTCAGGGCCCGGGACAGGAAGAACGAGCAGTACTTC. Its protein product is CASSLFRARDRKNEQYF.